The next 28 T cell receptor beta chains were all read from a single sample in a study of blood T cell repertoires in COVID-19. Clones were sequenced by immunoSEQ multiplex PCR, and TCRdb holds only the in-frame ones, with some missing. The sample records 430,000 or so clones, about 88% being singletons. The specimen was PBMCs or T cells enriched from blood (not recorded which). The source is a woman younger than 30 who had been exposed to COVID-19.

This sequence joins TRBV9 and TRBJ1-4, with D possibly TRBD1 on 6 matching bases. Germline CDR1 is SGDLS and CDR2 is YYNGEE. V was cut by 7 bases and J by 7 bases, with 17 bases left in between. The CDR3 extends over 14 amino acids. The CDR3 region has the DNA TGTGCCAGCGACGCGGGGGGGCTGGGTGAAAAACTGTTTTTT. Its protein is CASDAGGLGEKLFF.

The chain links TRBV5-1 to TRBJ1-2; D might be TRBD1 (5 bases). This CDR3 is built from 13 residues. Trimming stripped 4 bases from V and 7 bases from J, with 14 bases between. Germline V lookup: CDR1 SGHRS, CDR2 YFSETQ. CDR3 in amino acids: CASSLGAVGGYTF. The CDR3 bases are TGCGCCAGCAGCCTAGGGGCGGTAGGTGGCTACACCTTC.

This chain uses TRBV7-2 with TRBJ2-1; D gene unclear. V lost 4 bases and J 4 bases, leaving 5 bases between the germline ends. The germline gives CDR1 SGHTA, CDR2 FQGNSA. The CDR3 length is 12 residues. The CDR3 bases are TGTGCCAGCAGCTCCTTTTACAATGAGCAGTTCTTC. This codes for CASSSFYNEQFF. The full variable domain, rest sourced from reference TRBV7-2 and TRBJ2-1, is GAGVSQSPSNKVTEKGKDVELRCDPISGHTALYWYRQSLGQGLEFLIYFQGNSAPDKSGLPSDRFSAERTGGSVSTLTIQRTQQEDSAVYLCASSSFYNEQFFGPGTRLTVL.

The CDR3 loop reads CASSDTRDSEQYF. CDR3 in DNA: TGTGCCAGCAGTGACACCCGGGACAGCGAGCAGTACTTC. The V gene is TRBV6-1, the J gene TRBJ2-7; 7 bases are shared with TRBD1. The CDR3 runs to 13 residues. With 3 bases clipped from V and 6 bases from J, the junction kept 5 bases outside the gene matches. Germline-derived CDR1 and CDR2 are MNHNS and SASEGT.

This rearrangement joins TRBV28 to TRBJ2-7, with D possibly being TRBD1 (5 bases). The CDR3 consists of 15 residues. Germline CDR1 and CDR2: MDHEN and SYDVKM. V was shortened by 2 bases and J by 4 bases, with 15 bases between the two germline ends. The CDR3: CASSLAQGTSYEQYF. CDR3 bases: TGTGCCAGCAGTTTAGCCCAGGGCACATCATACGAGCAGTACTTC.

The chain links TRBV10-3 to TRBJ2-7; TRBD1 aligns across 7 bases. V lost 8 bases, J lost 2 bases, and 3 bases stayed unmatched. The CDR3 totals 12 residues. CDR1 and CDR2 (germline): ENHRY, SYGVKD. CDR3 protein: CAIGDSPYEQYF. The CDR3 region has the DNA TGTGCCATCGGGGACAGCCCCTACGAGCAGTACTTC.

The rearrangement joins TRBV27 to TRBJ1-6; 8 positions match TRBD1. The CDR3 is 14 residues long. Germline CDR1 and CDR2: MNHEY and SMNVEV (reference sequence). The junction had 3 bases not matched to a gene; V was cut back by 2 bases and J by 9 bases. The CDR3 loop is CASSLGTGGSPLHF. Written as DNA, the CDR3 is TGTGCCAGCAGTTTAGGGACAGGCGGTTCACCCCTCCACTTT.

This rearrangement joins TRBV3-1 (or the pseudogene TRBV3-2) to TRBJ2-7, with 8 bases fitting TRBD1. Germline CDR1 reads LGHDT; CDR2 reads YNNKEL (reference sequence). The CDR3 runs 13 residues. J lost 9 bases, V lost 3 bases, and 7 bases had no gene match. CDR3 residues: CASSQFQGAVQYF. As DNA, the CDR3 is TGTGCCAGCAGCCAGTTTCAGGGGGCCGTGCAGTACTTC.

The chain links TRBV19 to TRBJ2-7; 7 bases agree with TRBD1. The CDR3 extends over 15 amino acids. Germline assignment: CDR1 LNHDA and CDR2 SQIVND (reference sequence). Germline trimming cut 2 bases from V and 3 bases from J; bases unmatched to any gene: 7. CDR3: CASSILTGNLYEQYF. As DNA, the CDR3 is TGTGCCAGTAGTATATTGACAGGGAATCTCTACGAGCAGTACTTC.

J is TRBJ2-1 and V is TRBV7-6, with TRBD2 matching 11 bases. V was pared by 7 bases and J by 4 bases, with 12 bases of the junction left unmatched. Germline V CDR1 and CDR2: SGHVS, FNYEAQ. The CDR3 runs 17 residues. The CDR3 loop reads CASNLGPSGRLYNEQFF. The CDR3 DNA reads TGTGCCAGCAACCTAGGTCCTAGCGGGAGGTTATACAATGAGCAGTTCTTC.

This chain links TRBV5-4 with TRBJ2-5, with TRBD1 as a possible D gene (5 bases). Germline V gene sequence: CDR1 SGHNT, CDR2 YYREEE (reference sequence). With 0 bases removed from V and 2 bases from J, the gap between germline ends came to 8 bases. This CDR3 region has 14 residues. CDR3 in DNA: TGTGCCAGCAGCTTGGACAGGCAGCAAGAGACCCAGTACTTC. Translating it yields CASSLDRQQETQYF.

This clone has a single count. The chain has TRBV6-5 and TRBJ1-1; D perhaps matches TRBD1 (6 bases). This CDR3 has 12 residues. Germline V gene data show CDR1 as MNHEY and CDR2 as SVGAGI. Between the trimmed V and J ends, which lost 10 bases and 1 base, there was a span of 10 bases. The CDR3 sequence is CATMGANTEAFF. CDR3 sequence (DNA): TGTGCCACGATGGGGGCGAACACTGAAGCTTTCTTT.

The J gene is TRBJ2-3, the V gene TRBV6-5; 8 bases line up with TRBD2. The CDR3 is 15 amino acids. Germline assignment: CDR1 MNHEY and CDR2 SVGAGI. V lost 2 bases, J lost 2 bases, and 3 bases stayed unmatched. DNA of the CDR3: TGTGCCAGCAGTTACGGCGGGGGGCCCACAGATACGCAGTATTTT. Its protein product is CASSYGGGPTDTQYF.

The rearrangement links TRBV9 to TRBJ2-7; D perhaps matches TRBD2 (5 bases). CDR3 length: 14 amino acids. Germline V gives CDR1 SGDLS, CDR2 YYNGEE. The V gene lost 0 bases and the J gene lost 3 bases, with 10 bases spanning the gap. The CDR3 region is CASSVGAGLYEQYF. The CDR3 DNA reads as TGTGCCAGCAGCGTAGGGGCAGGACTCTACGAGCAGTACTTC.

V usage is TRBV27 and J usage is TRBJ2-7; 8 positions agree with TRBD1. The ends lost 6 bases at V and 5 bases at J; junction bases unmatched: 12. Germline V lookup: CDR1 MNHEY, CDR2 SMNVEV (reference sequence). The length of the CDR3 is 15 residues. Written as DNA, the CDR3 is TGTGCCAGCAGAGAGACCGGGACAGGACTTCACGAGCAGTACTTC. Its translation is CASRETGTGLHEQYF.

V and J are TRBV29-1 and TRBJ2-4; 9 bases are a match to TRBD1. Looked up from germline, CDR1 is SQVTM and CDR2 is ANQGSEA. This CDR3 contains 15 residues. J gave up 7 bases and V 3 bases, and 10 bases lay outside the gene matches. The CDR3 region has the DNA TGCAGCGTTGAGCAGACCGGGACAGGGAATAACATTCAGTACTTC. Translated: CSVEQTGTGNNIQYF.

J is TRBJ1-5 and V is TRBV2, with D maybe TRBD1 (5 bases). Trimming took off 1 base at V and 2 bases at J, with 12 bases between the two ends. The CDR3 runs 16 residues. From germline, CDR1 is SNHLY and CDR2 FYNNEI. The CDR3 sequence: CASSEEGGVRNQPQHF. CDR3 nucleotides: TGTGCCAGCAGTGAAGAGGGAGGGGTACGCAATCAGCCCCAGCATTTT.

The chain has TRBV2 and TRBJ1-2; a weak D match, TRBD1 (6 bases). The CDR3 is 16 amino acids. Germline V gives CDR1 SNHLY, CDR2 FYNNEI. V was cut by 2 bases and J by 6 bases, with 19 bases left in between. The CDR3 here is CASSELPLTDSHGYTF. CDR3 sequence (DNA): TGTGCCAGCAGTGAACTCCCTCTGACGGACAGCCATGGCTACACCTTC.

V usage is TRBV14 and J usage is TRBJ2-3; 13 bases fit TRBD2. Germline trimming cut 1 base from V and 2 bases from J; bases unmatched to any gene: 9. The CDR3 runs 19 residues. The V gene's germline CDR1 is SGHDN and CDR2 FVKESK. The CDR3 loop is CASSQAPLAGGYSTDTQYF. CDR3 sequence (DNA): TGTGCCAGCAGCCAAGCCCCACTAGCGGGGGGGTATTCCACAGATACGCAGTATTTT. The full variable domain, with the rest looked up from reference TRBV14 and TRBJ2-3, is EAGVTQFPSHSVIEKGQTVTLRCDPISGHDNLYWYRRVMGKEIKFLLHFVKESKQDESGMPNNRFLAERTGGTYSTLKVQPAELEDSGVYFCASSQAPLAGGYSTDTQYFGPGTRLTVL.

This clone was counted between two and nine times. CDR3 in DNA: TGCAGCGGACTAACAGGGGACACTGAAGCTTTCTTT. It encodes CSGLTGDTEAFF. The V call is TRBV29-1, the J call TRBJ1-1; 7 nucleotides line up with TRBD1. The J segment lost 3 bases and the V segment lost 7 bases, leaving 5 bases of the junction unmatched. The germline V gene encodes CDR1 SQVTM and CDR2 ANQGSEA. The CDR3 has 12 amino acids.

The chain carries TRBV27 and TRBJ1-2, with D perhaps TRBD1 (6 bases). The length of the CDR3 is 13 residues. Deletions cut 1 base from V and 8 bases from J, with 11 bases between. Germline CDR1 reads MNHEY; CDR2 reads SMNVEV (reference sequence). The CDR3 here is CASSLYSGVGYTF. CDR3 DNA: TGTGCCAGCAGTTTATACTCAGGGGTAGGCTACACCTTC.

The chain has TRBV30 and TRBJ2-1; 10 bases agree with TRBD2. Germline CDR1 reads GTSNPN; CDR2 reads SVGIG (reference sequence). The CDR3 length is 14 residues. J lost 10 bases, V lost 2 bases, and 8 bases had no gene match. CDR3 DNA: TGTGCCTGGAGTCGAGTTCTAGCGGGGGTAGAGCAGTTCTTC. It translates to CAWSRVLAGVEQFF.

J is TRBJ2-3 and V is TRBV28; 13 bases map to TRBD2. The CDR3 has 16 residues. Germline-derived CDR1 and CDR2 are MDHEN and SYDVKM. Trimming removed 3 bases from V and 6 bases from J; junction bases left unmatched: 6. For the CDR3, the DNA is TGTGCCAGCAGTTTCGGACTAGCGGGGGCAGGGGATACGCAGTATTTT. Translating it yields CASSFGLAGAGDTQYF.

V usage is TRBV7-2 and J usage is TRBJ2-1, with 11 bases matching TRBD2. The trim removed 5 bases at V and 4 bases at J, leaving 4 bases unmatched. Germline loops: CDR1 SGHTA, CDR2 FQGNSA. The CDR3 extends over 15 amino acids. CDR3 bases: TGTGCCAGCAGCCCGGGACTAGCGGTGTACAATGAGCAGTTCTTC. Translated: CASSPGLAVYNEQFF.

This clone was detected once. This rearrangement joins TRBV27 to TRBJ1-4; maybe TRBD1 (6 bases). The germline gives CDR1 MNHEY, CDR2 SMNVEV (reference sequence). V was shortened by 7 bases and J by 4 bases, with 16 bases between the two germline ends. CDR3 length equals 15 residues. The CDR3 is CASTRDRLGNEKLFF. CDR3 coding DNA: TGTGCCAGCACCAGAGACAGGTTGGGTAATGAAAAACTGTTTTTT.

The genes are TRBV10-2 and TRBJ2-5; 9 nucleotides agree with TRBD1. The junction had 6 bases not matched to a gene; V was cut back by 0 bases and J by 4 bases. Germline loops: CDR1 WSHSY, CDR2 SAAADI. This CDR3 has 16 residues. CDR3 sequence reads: CASSESGQGSPETQYF. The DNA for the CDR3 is TGCGCCAGCAGTGAGTCCGGACAGGGGTCCCCAGAGACCCAGTACTTC.

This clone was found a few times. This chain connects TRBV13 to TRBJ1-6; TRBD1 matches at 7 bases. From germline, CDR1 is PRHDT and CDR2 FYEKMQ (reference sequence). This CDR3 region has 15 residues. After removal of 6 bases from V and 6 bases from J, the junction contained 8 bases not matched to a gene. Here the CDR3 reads CASRNPGQPNSPLHF. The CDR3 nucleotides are TGTGCCAGCAGAAACCCGGGACAGCCTAATTCACCCCTCCACTTT.

The CDR3 reads CASTVGQGDTGELFF. The DNA of the CDR3 is TGTGCCAGCACCGTGGGACAGGGGGACACCGGGGAGCTGTTTTTT. V and J are TRBV28 and TRBJ2-2, with TRBD1 matching over 11 bases. V gave up 7 bases and J gave up 3 bases; unmatched junction bases: 4. Looked up from germline, CDR1 is MDHEN and CDR2 is SYDVKM. This CDR3 has 15 residues. Using reference TRBV28 and TRBJ2-2 for the parts outside the CDR3, the full variable domain is DVKVTQSSRYLVKRTGEKVFLECVQDMDHENMFWYRQDPGLGLRLIYFSYDVKMKEKGDIPEGYSVSREKKERFSLILESASTNQTSMYLCASTVGQGDTGELFFGEGSRLTVL.